This TCR beta chain was profiled in a study of T cells after yellow fever vaccination. MiXCR was run by TCRdb on the 5' RACE reads, yielding one entry per CDR3 protein. The sample lists around 120,000 distinct CDR3 sequences; 15% were seen once. CDR1 and CDR2 (germline): DFQATT, SNEGSKA (reference sequence). The CDR3 consists of 13 residues. V was clipped by 2 bases and J by 4 bases, with 11 bases between them. The chain combines TRBV20-1 with TRBJ1-1, with a possible D match to TRBD1 (5 bases). Here the sequenced sample was CD8+ T cells sorted from PBMCs, taken 5 days after the yellow fever booster vaccination. The clonotype comes from a man in his late teens or twenties who received the YFV17D yellow fever vaccine. The CDR3 sequence: CSARWQGPTEAFF. DNA of the CDR3: TGCAGTGCTAGATGGCAGGGCCCCACTGAAGCTTTCTTT.